These T cell receptor beta chains were read from a single sample in a study of blood T cell repertoires in COVID-19. Libraries were prepared by immunoSEQ multiplex PCR; TCRdb keeps only in-frame clonotypes and omits some of them. The repertoire holds some 30,000 clones, with 70% to 90% as singletons. The sample comprised peripheral blood. These receptors came from a woman in her 70s with active COVID-19. Each CDR3 is given with its conserved first and last residue. The D gene is left open where the match is weak. Only part of the rows carry a size: once, few, many, or a class if the clone is expanded.

TRBV19,TRBJ1-5,NA,NA,TGTGCCAGTAGCAACCCACTGCGGGGTCAGCCCCAGCATTTT,CASSNPLRGQPQHF
TRBV18,TRBJ2-1,NA,TRBD2,TGTGCCAGCTCACCCGGGGGGAGCTCCTACAATGAGCAGTTCTTC,CASSPGGSSYNEQFF
TRBV6-6,TRBJ2-5,NA,TRBD2,TGTGCCAGCAGTTACGTAGCGGGGGGACAAGAGACCCAGTACTTC,CASSYVAGGQETQYF
TRBV7-9,TRBJ1-1,NA,NA,TGTGCCAGCAGCTGGGGCACGACAATGAACACTGAAGCTTTCTTT,CASSWGTTMNTEAFF
TRBV28,TRBJ2-2,few,NA,TGTGCCAGCAGTTTATGGGCAGGGGGGTACACCGGGGAGCTGTTTTTT,CASSLWAGGYTGELFF
TRBV9,TRBJ1-5,NA,TRBD1,TGTGCCAGCAGCGTAGCGGGGACAGTCGGTCAGCCCCAGCATTTT,CASSVAGTVGQPQHF
TRBV5-1,TRBJ2-7,NA,TRBD2,TGCGCCAGCAGTTTGACTAGCGGGGGGTACGAGCAGTACTTC,CASSLTSGGYEQYF
TRBV2,TRBJ1-5,once,NA,TGTGCCAGCGGAACAGGGTTTCAGCCCCAGCATTTT,CASGTGFQPQHF
TRBV6-2/TRBV6-3,TRBJ1-5,few,TRBD1,TGTGCCAGCAGCGACAGGGTCAATCAGCCCCAGCATTTT,CASSDRVNQPQHF
TRBV5-1,TRBJ1-4,NA,NA,TGCGCCAGCAGCTTGAGTACTGCTAATGAAAAACTGTTTTTT,CASSLSTANEKLFF